The present entry profiles one TCR beta chain with its context. The sample has other DNA sequences that encode this CDR3 too. The CDR3 loop spans 15 amino acids. The V gene lost 0 bases and the J gene lost 2 bases, with 7 bases spanning the gap. Germline CDR1 is KGHSH and CDR2 is LQKENI. Sequencing was performed with immunoSEQ multiplex PCR; in TCRdb, only in-frame clones are kept and a portion is missing. The table lists about 140,000 clones, about 90% of them singletons. This specimen comes from a study of control samples from healthy donors and cancer patients. The sample consisted of blood. The chain combines TRBV18 with TRBJ2-2; unclear D gene. The origin of this receptor is a young man in good health. CDR3 DNA sequence: TGTGCCAGCTCACCACCGTCAGGCAACACCGGGGAGCTGTTTTTT. Protein product: CASSPPSGNTGELFF.